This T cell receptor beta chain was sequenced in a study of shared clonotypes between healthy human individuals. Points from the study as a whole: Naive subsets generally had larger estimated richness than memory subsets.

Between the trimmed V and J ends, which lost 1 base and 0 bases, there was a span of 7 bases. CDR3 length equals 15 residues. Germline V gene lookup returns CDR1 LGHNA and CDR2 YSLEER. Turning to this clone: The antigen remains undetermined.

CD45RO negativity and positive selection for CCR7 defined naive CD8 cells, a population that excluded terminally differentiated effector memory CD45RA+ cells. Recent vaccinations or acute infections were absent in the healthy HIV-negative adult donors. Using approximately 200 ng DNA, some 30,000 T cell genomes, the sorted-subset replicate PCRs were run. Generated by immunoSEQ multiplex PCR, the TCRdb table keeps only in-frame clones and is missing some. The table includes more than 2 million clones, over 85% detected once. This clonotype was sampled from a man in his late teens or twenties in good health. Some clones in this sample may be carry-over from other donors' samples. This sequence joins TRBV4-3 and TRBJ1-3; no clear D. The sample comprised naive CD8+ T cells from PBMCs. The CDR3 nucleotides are TGCGCCAGCAGCCAAGTGACCTACTCTGGAAACACCATATATTTT. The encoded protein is CASSQVTYSGNTIYF.